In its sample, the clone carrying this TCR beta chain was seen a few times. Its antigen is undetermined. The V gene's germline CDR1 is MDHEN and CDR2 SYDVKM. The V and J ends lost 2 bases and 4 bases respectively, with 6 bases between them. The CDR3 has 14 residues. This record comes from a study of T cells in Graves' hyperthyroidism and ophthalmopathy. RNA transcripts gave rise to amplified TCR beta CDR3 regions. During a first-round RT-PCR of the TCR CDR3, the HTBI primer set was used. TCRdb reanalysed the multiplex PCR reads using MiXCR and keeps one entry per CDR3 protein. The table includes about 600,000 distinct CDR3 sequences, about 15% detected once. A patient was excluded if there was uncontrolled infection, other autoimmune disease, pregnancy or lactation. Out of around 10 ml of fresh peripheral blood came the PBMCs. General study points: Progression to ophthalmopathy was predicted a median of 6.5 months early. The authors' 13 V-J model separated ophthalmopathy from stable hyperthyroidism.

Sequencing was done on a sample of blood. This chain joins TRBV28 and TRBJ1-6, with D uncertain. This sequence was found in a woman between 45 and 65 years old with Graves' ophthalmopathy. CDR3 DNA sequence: TGTGCCAGCAGTTTACAGATTTATAATTCACCCCTCCACTTT. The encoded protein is CASSLQIYNSPLHF.